This is a list of T cell receptor beta chains from one sample in a study of blood T cell repertoires in COVID-19. Sequencing was performed with immunoSEQ multiplex PCR; in TCRdb, only in-frame clones are kept and a portion is missing. The sample includes 200,000 to 250,000 clones, more than 75% of them seen just once. Sample: PBMCs or T cells enriched from blood (not recorded which). Every receptor here comes from a man aged 30-40 years with acute COVID-19. Both conserved end residues are part of each CDR3. A D gene is named only where the DNA matches it firmly. Not all rows give a size; the values are once, few, many and, for expanded clones, a class.

v_gene	d_gene	j_gene	abundance	CDR3nt	CDR3aa
TRBV4-1	TRBD1	TRBJ1-2	NA	TGCGCCAGCAGCCAAGTAAGGGGGCAAGGCTACACCTTC	CASSQVRGQGYTF
TRBV6-1	TRBD2	TRBJ2-3	NA	TGTGCCAGCAGTGGCCCCATCGTAGCGGGGGGGCCGGGGGATACGCAGTATTTT	CASSGPIVAGGPGDTQYF
TRBV3-1/TRBV3-2	NA	TRBJ2-7	few	TGTGCCAGCAGCCAAGATCGGGGACTTACCTACGAGCAGTACTTC	CASSQDRGLTYEQYF
TRBV6-4	TRBD2	TRBJ2-2	many	TGTGCCAGCAGTGCTAGCGGGGGGAACACCGGGGAGCTGTTTTTT	CASSASGGNTGELFF
TRBV19	TRBD1	TRBJ1-6	NA	TGTGCCAGTAGTCCCCTGACAGGGGGAGATTCACCCCTCCACTTT	CASSPLTGGDSPLHF
TRBV14	NA	TRBJ2-3	NA	TGTGCCAGCAGCCACGAGTACGACTACCCCACAGATACGCAGTATTTT	CASSHEYDYPTDTQYF
TRBV5-1	NA	TRBJ2-3	NA	TGCGCCAGCAGCTTGGCTCCAGGGGCGCTCTCAGATACGCAGTATTTT	CASSLAPGALSDTQYF
TRBV3-1/TRBV3-2	TRBD1	TRBJ1-5	NA	TGTGCCAGCAGCCAAGATACAGGGGGGGTGGGTCAGCCCCAGCATTTT	CASSQDTGGVGQPQHF
TRBV6-5	TRBD1	TRBJ1-1	NA	TGTGCCAGCAGTAACGTCCCGGGACAGGGGCAAGCTTTCTTT	CASSNVPGQGQAFF
TRBV11-2	NA	TRBJ2-7	few	TGTGCCAGCAGCTTAGAGGCCGCAGGGTTCTACGAGCAGTACTTC	CASSLEAAGFYEQYF
TRBV30	TRBD1	TRBJ1-6	NA	TGTGCCTGGAGTGTCGGAGGGGGCAACTCACCCCTCCACTTT	CAWSVGGGNSPLHF
TRBV5-1	TRBD1	TRBJ2-2	NA	TGCGCCAGCAGCTCTCTGGGACAGGGGACTTGGGCCGGGGAGCTGTTTTTT	CASSSLGQGTWAGELFF
TRBV3-1/TRBV3-2	NA	TRBJ1-2	NA	TGTGCCAGCAGCCAAGCTATCGGCAGGGGAAGTTATGGCTACACCTTC	CASSQAIGRGSYGYTF
TRBV29-1	TRBD1	TRBJ1-1	NA	TGCAGCGTCGGACAGGGGATCACTGAAGCTTTCTTT	CSVGQGITEAFF
TRBV28	NA	TRBJ1-6	NA	TGTGCCAGCAGTTTCTCCGGGACACAGAATTCACCCCTCCACTTT	CASSFSGTQNSPLHF
TRBV6-5	TRBD1	TRBJ1-2	NA	TGTGCCAGCAAGGACAGACAGGGGTTTTATGGCTACACCTTC	CASKDRQGFYGYTF
TRBV2	NA	TRBJ1-6	NA	TGTGCCAGCAGTGAGTCTGGTACGGATAATTCACCCCTCCACTTT	CASSESGTDNSPLHF
TRBV18	NA	TRBJ2-5	NA	TGTGCCAGCTCACCACCGGTCGGAGGGGCCCAAGAGACCCAGTACTTC	CASSPPVGGAQETQYF
TRBV28	TRBD1	TRBJ2-7	NA	TGTGCCAGCAGTTTATGTCGACCGGGACAGGGTCTTTGTGAGCAGTACTTC	CASSLCRPGQGLCEQYF
TRBV4-1	NA	TRBJ2-2	NA	TGCGCCAGCGGCAGCCTCAACCGCGGCACCGGGGAGCTGTTTTTT	CASGSLNRGTGELFF
TRBV7-6	NA	TRBJ1-1	NA	TGTGCCAGCAGCTCACGGCGGAACGGGAGGAACACTGAAGCTTTCTTT	CASSSRRNGRNTEAFF
TRBV19	TRBD2	TRBJ2-2	few	TGTGCCAGTAGTAAGGGAGTAGCGGGGTACGGCGGGGAGCTGTTTTTT	CASSKGVAGYGGELFF
TRBV27	TRBD2	TRBJ2-4	few	TGTGCCAGCAGTTCCTGGACTAGCGGGGGGGGAATAGCCAAAAACATTCAGTACTTC	CASSSWTSGGGIAKNIQYF
TRBV19	NA	TRBJ1-1	NA	TGTGCCAGCTTCGGGGGGTCTGTTGGAAAGACTGAAGCTTTCTTT	CASFGGSVGKTEAFF
TRBV12-5	TRBD2	TRBJ2-5	NA	TGTGCTAGTGGCCCACCCCAGCGGGGAGAAGAGACCCAGTACTTC	CASGPPQRGEETQYF
TRBV6-5	TRBD2	TRBJ2-1	NA	TGTGCCAGCAGTCCAGGACTAGCCCACAATGAGCAGTTCTTC	CASSPGLAHNEQFF
TRBV10-3	TRBD1	TRBJ1-5	NA	TGTGCCATCAGCGTACAGGGACAGGGCGGACAGCCCCAGCATTTT	CAISVQGQGGQPQHF
TRBV5-1	NA	TRBJ1-6	NA	TGCGCCAGCAGCTCGCCCCGGGGGGGCTCGAATTCACCCCTCCACTTT	CASSSPRGGSNSPLHF
TRBV6-1	TRBD2	TRBJ2-7	NA	TGTGCCAGCAGTGAAGCGGGCGGGGGGGCTGATAATTACGAGCAGTACTTC	CASSEAGGGADNYEQYF
TRBV28	NA	TRBJ2-7	NA	TGTGCCAGCACTAGCGACTACGAGCAGTACTTC	CASTSDYEQYF
TRBV4-2	TRBD1	TRBJ1-3	NA	TGTGCCAGCAGTGATGGGACAGGTCCAGGAAACACCATATATTTT	CASSDGTGPGNTIYF
TRBV19	NA	TRBJ2-7	few	TGTGCCAGTAGTATGCGGGACGGAGCCTACGAGCAGTACTTC	CASSMRDGAYEQYF
TRBV14	NA	TRBJ1-2	NA	TGTGCCAGCAGCCAAGATCTGCGGGAAGACTTTAACTATGGCTACACCTTC	CASSQDLREDFNYGYTF
TRBV11-2	TRBD1	TRBJ1-2	few	TGTGCCAGCAGCTTGGGGACAGGGGGCAAGACTAACTATGGCTACACCTTC	CASSLGTGGKTNYGYTF
TRBV5-4	NA	TRBJ1-1	NA	TGTGCCAGCAGCTACGGACAGAAGAACACTGAAGCTTTCTTT	CASSYGQKNTEAFF
TRBV5-4	NA	TRBJ1-2	NA	TGTGCCAGCAGCTTGGCCGGATTTGCTAGCTTAAACTATGGCTACACCTTC	CASSLAGFASLNYGYTF